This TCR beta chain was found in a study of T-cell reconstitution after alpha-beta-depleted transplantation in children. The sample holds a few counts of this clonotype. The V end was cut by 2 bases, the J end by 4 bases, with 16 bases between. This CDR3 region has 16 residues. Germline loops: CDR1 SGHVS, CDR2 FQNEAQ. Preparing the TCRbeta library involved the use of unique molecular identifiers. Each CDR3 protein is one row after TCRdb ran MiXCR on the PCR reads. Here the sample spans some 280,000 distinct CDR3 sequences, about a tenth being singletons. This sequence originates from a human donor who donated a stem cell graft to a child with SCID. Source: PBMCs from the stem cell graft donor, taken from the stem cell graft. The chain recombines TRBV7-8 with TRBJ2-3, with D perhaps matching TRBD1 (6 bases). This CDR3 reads CASSLNTGRGPDTQYF. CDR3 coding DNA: TGTGCCAGCAGCTTAAATACAGGGAGAGGTCCAGATACGCAGTATTTT.